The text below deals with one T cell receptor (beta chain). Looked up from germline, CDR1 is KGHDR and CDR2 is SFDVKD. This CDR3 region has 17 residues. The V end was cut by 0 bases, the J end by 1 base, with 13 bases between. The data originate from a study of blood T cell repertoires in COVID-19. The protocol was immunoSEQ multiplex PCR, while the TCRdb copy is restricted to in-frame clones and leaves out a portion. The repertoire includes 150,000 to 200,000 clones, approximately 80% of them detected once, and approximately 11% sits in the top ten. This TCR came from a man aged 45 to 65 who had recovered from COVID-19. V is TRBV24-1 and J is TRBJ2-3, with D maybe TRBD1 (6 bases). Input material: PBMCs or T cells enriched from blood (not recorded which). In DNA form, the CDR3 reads TGTGCCACCAGTGATTTGATTACAGGGCAGGGCACAGATACGCAGTATTTT. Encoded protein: CATSDLITGQGTDTQYF.